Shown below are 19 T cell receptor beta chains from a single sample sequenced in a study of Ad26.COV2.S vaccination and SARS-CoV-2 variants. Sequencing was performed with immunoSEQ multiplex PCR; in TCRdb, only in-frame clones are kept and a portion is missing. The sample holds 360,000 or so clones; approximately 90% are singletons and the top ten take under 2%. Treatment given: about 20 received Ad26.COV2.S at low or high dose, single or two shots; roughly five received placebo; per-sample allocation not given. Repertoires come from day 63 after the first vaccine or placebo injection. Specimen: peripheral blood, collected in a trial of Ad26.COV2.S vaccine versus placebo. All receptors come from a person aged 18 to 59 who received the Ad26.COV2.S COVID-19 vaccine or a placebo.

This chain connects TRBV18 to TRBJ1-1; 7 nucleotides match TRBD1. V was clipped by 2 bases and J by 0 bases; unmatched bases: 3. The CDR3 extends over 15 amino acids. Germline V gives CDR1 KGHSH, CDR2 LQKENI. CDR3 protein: CASSPADRLNTEAFF. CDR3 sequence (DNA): TGTGCCAGCTCACCAGCGGACAGGCTGAACACTGAAGCTTTCTTT.

The CDR3, as DNA: TGTGCCAGCAGTTATGACACTGAAGCTTTCTTT. It specifies CASSYDTEAFF. The rearrangement joins TRBV28 to TRBJ1-1; the D is unclear. The CDR3 is 11 amino acids. V was trimmed by 4 bases and J by 3 bases, leaving 3 bases between them. Germline CDR1 reads MDHEN; CDR2 reads SYDVKM.

CDR3 sequence (DNA): TGTGCCAGCAGCCCGAGCTTGAGCACAGATACGCAGTATTTT. Translation gives CASSPSLSTDTQYF. This sequence joins TRBV7-3 and TRBJ2-3; no firm D call. This CDR3 comprises 14 residues. With 5 bases removed from V and 0 bases from J, the gap between germline ends came to 9 bases. CDR1 and CDR2 from the germline V gene are SGHTA and FQGTGA. Full variable domain (rest looked up from reference TRBV7-3 and TRBJ2-3): GAGVSQTPSNKVTEKGKYVELRCDPISGHTALYWYRQSLGQGPEFLIYFQGTGAADDSGLPNDRFFAVRPEGSVSTLKIQRTERGDSAVYLCASSPSLSTDTQYFGPGTRLTVL.

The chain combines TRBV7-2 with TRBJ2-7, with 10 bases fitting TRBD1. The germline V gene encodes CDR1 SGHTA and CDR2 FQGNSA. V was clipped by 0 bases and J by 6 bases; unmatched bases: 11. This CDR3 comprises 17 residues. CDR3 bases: TGTGCCAGCAGCTTAGCCCTTACGGGACAGGGGCAGGTCGAGCAGTACTTC. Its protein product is CASSLALTGQGQVEQYF.

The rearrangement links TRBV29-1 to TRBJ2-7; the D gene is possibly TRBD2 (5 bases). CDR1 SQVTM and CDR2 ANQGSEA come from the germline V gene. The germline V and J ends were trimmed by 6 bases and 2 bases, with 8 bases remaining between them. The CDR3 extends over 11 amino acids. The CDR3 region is CSVSGAYEQYF. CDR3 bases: TGCAGCGTGTCCGGGGCCTACGAGCAGTACTTC.

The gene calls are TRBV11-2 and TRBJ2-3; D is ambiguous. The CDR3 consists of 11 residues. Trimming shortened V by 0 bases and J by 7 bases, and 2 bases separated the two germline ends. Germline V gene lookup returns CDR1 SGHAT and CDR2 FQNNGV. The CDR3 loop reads CASSLDHTQYF. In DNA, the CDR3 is TGTGCCAGCAGCTTAGACCATACGCAGTATTTT. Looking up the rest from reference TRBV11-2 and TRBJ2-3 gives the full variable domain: EAGVAQSPRYKIIEKRQSVAFWCNPISGHATLYWYQQILGQGPKLLIQFQNNGVVDDSQLPKDRFSAERLKGVDSTLKIQPAKLEDSAVYLCASSLDHTQYFGPGTRLTVL.

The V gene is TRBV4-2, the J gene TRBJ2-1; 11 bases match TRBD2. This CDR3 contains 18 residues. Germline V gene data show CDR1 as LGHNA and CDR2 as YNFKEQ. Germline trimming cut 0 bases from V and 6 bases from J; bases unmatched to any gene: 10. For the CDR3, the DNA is TGTGCCAGCAGCCAAGACCCCATATCTAGCGGGAGGCGCAATGAGCAGTTCTTC. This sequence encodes CASSQDPISSGRRNEQFF.

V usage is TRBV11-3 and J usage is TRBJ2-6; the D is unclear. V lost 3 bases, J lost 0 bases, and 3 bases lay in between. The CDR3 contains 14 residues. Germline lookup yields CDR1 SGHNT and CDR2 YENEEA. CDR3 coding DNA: TGTGCCAGCAGCTTGGTCTCTGGGGCCAACGTCCTGACTTTC. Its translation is CASSLVSGANVLTF.

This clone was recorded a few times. CDR3 sequence: CASSLRGTNEKLFF. CDR3 in DNA: TGTGCCAGCAGCTTGAGGGGAACTAATGAAAAACTGTTTTTT. V and J are TRBV5-4 and TRBJ1-4, with D possibly matching TRBD1 (5 bases). The V end was cut by 1 base, the J end by 1 base, with 5 bases between. The CDR3 extends over 14 amino acids. Germline V gives CDR1 SGHNT, CDR2 YYREEE (reference sequence).

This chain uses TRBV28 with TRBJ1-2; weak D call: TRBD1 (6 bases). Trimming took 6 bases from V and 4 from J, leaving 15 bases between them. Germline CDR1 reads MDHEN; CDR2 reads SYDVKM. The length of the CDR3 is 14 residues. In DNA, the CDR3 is TGTGCCAGCAGCAGAACCCGACAGGCCTATGGCTACACCTTC. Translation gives CASSRTRQAYGYTF.

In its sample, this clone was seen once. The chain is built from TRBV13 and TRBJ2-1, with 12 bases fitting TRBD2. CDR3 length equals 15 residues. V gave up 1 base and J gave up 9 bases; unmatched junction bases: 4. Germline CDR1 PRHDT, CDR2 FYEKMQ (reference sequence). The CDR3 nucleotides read TGTGCCAGCAGCTTAGCGCCTAGCGGGAGGGGTGAGCAGTTCTTC. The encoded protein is CASSLAPSGRGEQFF.

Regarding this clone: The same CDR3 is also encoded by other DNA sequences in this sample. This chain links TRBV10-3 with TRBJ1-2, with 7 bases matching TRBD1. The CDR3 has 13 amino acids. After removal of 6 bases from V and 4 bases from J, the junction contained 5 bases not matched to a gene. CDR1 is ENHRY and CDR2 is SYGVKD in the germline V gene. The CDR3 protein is CAISPTGPYGYTF. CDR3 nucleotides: TGTGCCATCAGCCCGACAGGGCCCTATGGCTACACCTTC.

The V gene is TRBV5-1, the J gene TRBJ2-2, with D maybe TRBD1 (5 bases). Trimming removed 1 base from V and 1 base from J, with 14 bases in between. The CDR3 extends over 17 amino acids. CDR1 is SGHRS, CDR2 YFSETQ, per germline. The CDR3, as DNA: TGCGCCAGCAGCTTGCTTGGGGCTAGACTGAACACCGGGGAGCTGTTTTTT. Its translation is CASSLLGARLNTGELFF.

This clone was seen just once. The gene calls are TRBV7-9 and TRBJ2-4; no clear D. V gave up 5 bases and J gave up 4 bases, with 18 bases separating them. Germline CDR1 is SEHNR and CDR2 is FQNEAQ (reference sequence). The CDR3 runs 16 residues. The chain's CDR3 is CASSPSQILAKNIQYF. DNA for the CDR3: TGTGCCAGCAGCCCAAGCCAGATCCTTGCTAAAAACATTCAGTACTTC. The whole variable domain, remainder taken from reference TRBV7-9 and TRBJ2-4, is DTGVSQNPRHKITKRGQNVTFRCDPISEHNRLYWYRQTLGQGPEFLTYFQNEAQLEKSRLLSDRFSAERPKGSFSTLEIQRTEQGDSAMYLCASSPSQILAKNIQYFGAGTRLSVL.

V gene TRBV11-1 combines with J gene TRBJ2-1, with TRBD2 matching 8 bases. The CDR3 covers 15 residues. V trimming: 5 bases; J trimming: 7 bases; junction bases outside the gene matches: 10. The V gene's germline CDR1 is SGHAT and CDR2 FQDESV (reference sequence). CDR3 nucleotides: TGTGCCAGCAGCGGCGGGGCGGGAGGTAAAAATGAGCAGTTCTTC. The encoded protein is CASSGGAGGKNEQFF. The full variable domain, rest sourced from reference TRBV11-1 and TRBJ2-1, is EAEVAQSPRYKITEKSQAVAFWCDPISGHATLYWYRQILGQGPELLVQFQDESVVDDSQLPKDRFSAERLKGVDSTLKIQPAELGDSAMYLCASSGGAGGKNEQFFGPGTRLTVL.

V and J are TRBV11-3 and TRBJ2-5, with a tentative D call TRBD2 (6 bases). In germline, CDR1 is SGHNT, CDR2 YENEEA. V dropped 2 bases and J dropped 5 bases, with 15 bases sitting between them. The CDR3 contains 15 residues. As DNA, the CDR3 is TGTGCCAGCAGCTTACGTCGGGCAGGGAGGGAGACCCAGTACTTC. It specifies CASSLRRAGRETQYF. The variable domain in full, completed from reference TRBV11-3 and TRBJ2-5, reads EAGVVQSPRYKIIEKKQPVAFWCNPISGHNTLYWYLQNLGQGPELLIRYENEEAVDDSQLPKDRFSAERLKGVDSTLKIQPAELGDSAVYLCASSLRRAGRETQYFGPGTRLLVL.

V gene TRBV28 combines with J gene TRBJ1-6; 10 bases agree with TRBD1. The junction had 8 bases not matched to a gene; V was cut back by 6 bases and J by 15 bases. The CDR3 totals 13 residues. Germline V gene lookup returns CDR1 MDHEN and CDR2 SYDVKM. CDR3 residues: CASRMTGTGDLHF. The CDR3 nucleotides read TGTGCCAGCAGAATGACCGGGACAGGGGACCTCCACTTT.

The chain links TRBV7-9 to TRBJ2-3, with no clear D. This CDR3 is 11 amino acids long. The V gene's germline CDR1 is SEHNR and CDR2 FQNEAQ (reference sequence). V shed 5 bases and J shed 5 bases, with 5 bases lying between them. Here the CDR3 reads CASSTKDTQYF. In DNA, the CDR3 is TGTGCCAGCAGCACGAAAGATACGCAGTATTTT.

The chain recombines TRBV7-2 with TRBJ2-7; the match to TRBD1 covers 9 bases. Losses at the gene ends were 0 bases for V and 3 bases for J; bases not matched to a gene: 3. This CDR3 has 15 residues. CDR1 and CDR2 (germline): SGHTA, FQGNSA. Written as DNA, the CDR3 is TGTGCCAGCAGCTTAGCTTGGACAGGGGACTACGAGCAGTACTTC. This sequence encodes CASSLAWTGDYEQYF.